The rows below give T cell receptor beta chains drawn from one sample of a study of CD8+ T cells in alopecia areata. Assay: immunoSEQ multiplex PCR; the TCRdb copy retains only in-frame clones and omits some. The table includes around 250,000 clones, roughly 69% detected once. The sequenced sample was CD4+ T cells sorted from blood, obtained at week 0. The receptors stem from a human donor with alopecia areata. Both conserved end residues are part of each CDR3. The D gene is left open where the match is weak. Only part of the rows carry a size: once, few, many, or a class if the clone is expanded.

d_gene,j_gene,abundance,v_gene,CDR3aa,CDR3nt
NA,TRBJ2-6,NA,TRBV9,CASSIGSGANVLTF,TGTGCCAGCAGCATCGGCTCTGGGGCCAACGTCCTGACTTTC
NA,TRBJ2-7,NA,TRBV5-4,CASSLKQGGYEQYF,TGTGCCAGCAGCTTGAAACAGGGTGGATACGAGCAGTACTTC
NA,TRBJ2-2,NA,TRBV30,CAWTGVNTGELFF,TGTGCCTGGACAGGGGTGAACACCGGGGAGCTGTTTTTT
NA,TRBJ1-5,NA,TRBV7-2,CASSLNAREMGNQPQHF,TGTGCCAGCAGCTTAAACGCCAGGGAAATGGGCAATCAGCCCCAGCATTTT
NA,TRBJ2-5,NA,TRBV30,CAWSLLAAQETQYF,TGTGCCTGGAGTCTCCTGGCTGCCCAAGAGACCCAGTACTTC
TRBD2,TRBJ2-7,once,TRBV9,CASSVGRGLPYEQYF,TGTGCCAGCAGCGTAGGGCGGGGGTTACCCTACGAGCAGTACTTC
NA,TRBJ2-1,few,TRBV5-1,CASSITNSPYNEQFF,TGCGCCAGCAGCATAACCAACAGCCCCTACAATGAGCAGTTCTTC
NA,TRBJ1-3,NA,TRBV9,CASSVETGGNTIYF,TGTGCCAGCAGCGTAGAAACAGGCGGAAACACCATATATTTT
NA,TRBJ1-4,NA,TRBV19,CASGSWPGEKLFF,TGTGCCAGTGGAAGCTGGCCTGGTGAAAAACTGTTTTTT
NA,TRBJ1-2,few,TRBV20-1,CSAGADYGYTF,TGCAGCGCGGGGGCGGACTATGGCTACACCTTC
NA,TRBJ1-3,few,TRBV10-3,CAISDSRGSFGNTIYF,TGTGCCATCAGTGATTCGAGAGGGTCTTTCGGAAACACCATATATTTT
NA,TRBJ1-2,NA,TRBV11-2,CASSYGPGQGYTF,TGTGCCAGCAGCTACGGGCCAGGGCAGGGCTACACCTTC
NA,TRBJ1-1,NA,TRBV5-1,CASSLGFSNTEAFF,TGCGCCAGCAGCTTGGGATTTTCGAACACTGAAGCTTTCTTT
NA,TRBJ1-1,once,TRBV29-1,CSVSGRMNTEAFF,TGCAGCGTGTCGGGCAGGATGAACACTGAAGCTTTCTTT
NA,TRBJ1-2,NA,TRBV5-1,CASSDDPNYGYTF,TGCGCCAGCAGCGATGACCCAAACTATGGCTACACCTTC
TRBD1,TRBJ1-2,NA,TRBV11-2,CASSSVRDRNNYGYTF,TGTGCCAGCAGTTCTGTCCGGGACAGGAATAACTATGGCTACACCTTC
NA,TRBJ2-7,NA,TRBV6-5,CASDSLASYEQYF,TGTGCCAGCGACAGCTTGGCCTCCTACGAGCAGTACTTC
NA,TRBJ1-1,NA,TRBV12-5,CASGLKLVEARSTEAFF,TGTGCTAGTGGTTTGAAATTGGTCGAGGCGCGTAGCACTGAAGCTTTCTTT
NA,TRBJ1-2,few,TRBV15,CATSRGTAYGYTF,TGTGCCACCAGCAGAGGGACAGCCTATGGCTACACCTTC
NA,TRBJ2-7,NA,TRBV2,CASSVDDTPEQYF,TGTGCCAGCAGTGTCGATGATACACCCGAGCAGTACTTC
NA,TRBJ2-7,NA,TRBV11-2,CASSLYWTPEAYEQYF,TGTGCCAGCAGCTTATATTGGACCCCGGAAGCCTACGAGCAGTACTTC
NA,TRBJ2-1,NA,TRBV7-9,CASSHNEQFF,TGTGCCAGCAGCCACAATGAGCAGTTCTTC
TRBD1,TRBJ1-5,few,TRBV6-5,CASRGQGRGQPQHF,TGTGCCAGCAGGGGACAGGGGAGGGGGCAGCCCCAGCATTTT
NA,TRBJ2-7,NA,TRBV7-6,CASSPPLGEQYF,TGTGCCAGCAGTCCCCCCCTGGGCGAGCAGTACTTC
NA,TRBJ1-5,NA,TRBV30,CAWSVRSRGQPQHF,TGTGCCTGGAGTGTAAGGTCCCGGGGACAGCCCCAGCATTTT
TRBD1,TRBJ2-1,NA,TRBV29-1,CRAGTAYNEQFF,TGCAGAGCCGGGACAGCCTACAATGAGCAGTTCTTC
TRBD2,TRBJ2-5,NA,TRBV30,CACALAGGEETQYF,TGTGCCTGCGCGCTAGCGGGGGGTGAAGAGACCCAGTACTTC
NA,TRBJ1-1,NA,TRBV4-2,CASSQEGQNTEAFF,TGTGCCAGCAGCCAAGAGGGCCAGAACACTGAAGCTTTCTTT
NA,TRBJ2-5,once,TRBV5-1,CASSPTGSGETQYF,TGCGCCAGCAGCCCGACCGGTTCAGGGGAGACCCAGTACTTC
NA,TRBJ1-5,NA,TRBV5-6,CASSWGSNQPQHF,TGTGCCAGCAGCTGGGGTAGCAATCAGCCCCAGCATTTT
TRBD1,TRBJ1-2,many,TRBV2,CASRGTGTGYTF,TGTGCCAGCAGAGGGACAGGGACCGGCTACACCTTC
TRBD2,TRBJ2-2,NA,TRBV9,CASSRAGTSGGRTAGELFF,TGTGCCAGCAGCAGGGCCGGGACTAGCGGGGGTCGAACGGCCGGGGAGCTGTTTTTT
NA,TRBJ1-5,NA,TRBV9,CASSVGNSNQPQHF,TGTGCCAGCAGCGTAGGGAATAGCAATCAGCCCCAGCATTTT
NA,TRBJ1-5,many,TRBV7-8,CASSLSDSNQPQHF,TGTGCCAGCAGCTTATCGGACAGCAATCAGCCCCAGCATTTT
NA,TRBJ2-6,NA,TRBV30,CAWSLGSGANVLTF,TGTGCCTGGAGTCTCGGCTCTGGGGCCAACGTCCTGACTTTC
TRBD1,TRBJ2-7,NA,TRBV2,CASTSDRYSSYEQYF,TGTGCCAGCACCTCGGACAGGTACAGTTCCTACGAGCAGTACTTC
NA,TRBJ1-1,NA,TRBV29-1,CSVDKSGATEAFF,TGCAGCGTTGACAAGAGCGGGGCGACTGAAGCTTTCTTT
TRBD1,TRBJ1-2,NA,TRBV6-5,CASSYRTGFGYTF,TGTGCCAGCAGTTACCGGACAGGGTTTGGCTACACCTTC
NA,TRBJ1-1,NA,TRBV30,CAWFSRGVDTEAFF,TGTGCCTGGTTCTCCCGGGGGGTTGACACTGAAGCTTTCTTT
TRBD2,TRBJ2-1,few,TRBV9,CASSLDLAAYNEQFF,TGTGCCAGCAGCTTGGACCTAGCGGCTTACAATGAGCAGTTCTTC
NA,TRBJ2-5,NA,TRBV5-4,CASGREQETQYF,TGTGCCAGCGGCAGGGAGCAAGAGACCCAGTACTTC
NA,TRBJ1-2,NA,TRBV5-4,CASSLDRAAYGYTF,TGTGCCAGCAGCTTGGACAGGGCGGCCTATGGCTACACCTTC
NA,TRBJ2-3,NA,TRBV29-1,CSVGGFDTDTQYF,TGCAGCGTTGGGGGGTTTGACACAGATACGCAGTATTTT
NA,TRBJ1-1,NA,TRBV29-1,CSVRGGTEAFF,TGCAGCGTGCGGGGGGGTACTGAAGCTTTCTTT
NA,TRBJ2-3,NA,TRBV25-1,CASKGAGSTDTQYF,TGTGCTAGCAAAGGGGCAGGGAGCACAGATACGCAGTATTTT
NA,TRBJ2-1,few,TRBV11-1,CASSTLRDNEQFF,TGTGCCAGCAGCACACTGAGGGACAATGAGCAGTTCTTC
TRBD1,TRBJ1-6,NA,TRBV9,CASSGRDSTGPLHF,TGTGCCAGCAGCGGACGGGACAGCACGGGACCCCTCCACTTT
NA,TRBJ2-5,NA,TRBV7-9,CASIPGGPRRETQYF,TGTGCCAGCATCCCTGGGGGTCCCCGCAGGGAGACCCAGTACTTC
NA,TRBJ2-5,few,TRBV25-1,CASSDLAGRAETQYF,TGTGCCAGCAGTGACTTGGCAGGGAGAGCAGAGACCCAGTACTTC